This T cell receptor beta chain was retrieved from a study of T cells in Graves' hyperthyroidism and ophthalmopathy. Fresh peripheral blood, 9.5 to 10 ml of it, supplied the PBMCs. The CDR3 regions of TCR beta were amplified from RNA transcripts. The HTBI primer set was used in a first-round RT-PCR of the TCR CDR3. Each CDR3 protein is one row after TCRdb ran MiXCR on the multiplex PCR reads. The sample carries some 550,000 distinct CDR3 sequences, around 20% recorded once. This sequence was found in a man between 18 and 35 years old with Graves' hyperthyroidism. Sequencing was performed on blood.

The CDR3 here is CASSEGSDGYTF. Written as DNA, the CDR3 is TGTGCCTCGAGTGAGGGCTCCGATGGCTACACCTTC. The J gene is TRBJ1-2, the V gene TRBV10-3; D not resolved. CDR1 is ENHRY and CDR2 is SYGVKD in the germline V gene. The CDR3 spans 12 residues. V shed 11 bases and J shed 6 bases, with 16 bases lying between them.